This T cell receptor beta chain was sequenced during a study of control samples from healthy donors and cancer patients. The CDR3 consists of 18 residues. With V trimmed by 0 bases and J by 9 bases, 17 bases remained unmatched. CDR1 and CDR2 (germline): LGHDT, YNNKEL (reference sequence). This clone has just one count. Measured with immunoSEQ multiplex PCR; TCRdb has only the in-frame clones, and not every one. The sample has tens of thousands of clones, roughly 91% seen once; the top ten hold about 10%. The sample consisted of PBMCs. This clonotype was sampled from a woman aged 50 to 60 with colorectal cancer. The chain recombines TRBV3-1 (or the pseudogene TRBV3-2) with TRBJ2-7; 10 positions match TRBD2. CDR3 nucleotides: TGTGCCAGCAGCCAAGATACGGTATTCACGAGCGGGGGGGCGGTGCAGTACGTC. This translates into CASSQDTVFTSGGAVQYV.